The 10 T cell receptor beta chains below come from one sample, sequenced in a study of shared clonotypes between healthy human individuals. Sequencing used immunoSEQ multiplex PCR; TCRdb keeps in-frame clones, though not all of them. The data contain about 2 million clones, over 85% of them singletons. Terminally differentiated effector memory CD45RA+ cells were excluded from the naive CD8 cells, which were CD45RO-negative and positively selected for CCR7. Sequencing was carried out using naive CD8+ T cells sorted from blood. The receptors originated from a man aged 18 to 30 in good health.

The V and J genes are TRBV15 and TRBJ2-7; TRBD2 matches at 7 bases. Trimming removed 0 bases from V and 4 bases from J; junction bases left unmatched: 9. Germline CDR1 is LNHNV and CDR2 is YYDKDF (reference sequence). CDR3 length: 16 residues. CDR3 sequence: CATSRDWGEGPYEQYF. CDR3 in DNA: TGTGCCACCAGCAGAGATTGGGGGGAGGGCCCATACGAGCAGTACTTC. Filled out from reference TRBV15 and TRBJ2-7, the complete variable domain reads DAMVIQNPRYQVTQFGKPVTLSCSQTLNHNVMYWYQQKSSQAPKLLFHYYDKDFNNEADTPDNFQSRRPNTSFCFLDIRSPGLGDTAMYLCATSRDWGEGPYEQYFGPGTRLTVT.

This clone was seen only once. The chain is built from TRBV5-6 and TRBJ1-2; 8 nucleotides match TRBD1. CDR1 is SGHDT, CDR2 YYEEEE, per germline. J gave up 4 bases and V 3 bases, and 11 bases lay outside the gene matches. The CDR3 totals 16 residues. For the CDR3, the DNA is TGTGCCAGCAGCTGGGTCACAGGGGGGCTGGGCTATGGCTACACCTTC. It yields the protein CASSWVTGGLGYGYTF.

V is TRBV27 and J is TRBJ1-1; 7 bases are shared with TRBD1. The CDR3 runs 16 residues. Germline V gene data show CDR1 as MNHEY and CDR2 as SMNVEV (reference sequence). Trimming took 5 bases from V and 1 from J; bases not matched to a gene: 10. CDR3 DNA sequence: TGTGCCAGCAGTCTCCCCCCCGGGACAGCGAACACTGAAGCTTTCTTT. This codes for CASSLPPGTANTEAFF.

The chain combines TRBV6-5 with TRBJ2-7; weak D call: TRBD1 (7 bases). Per germline, CDR1 MNHEY and CDR2 SVGAGI. V was pared by 1 base and J by 3 bases, with 10 bases between. The length of the CDR3 is 14 residues. CDR3 nucleotides: TGTGCCAGCAGTTACTACCAGGGGGGCTACGAGCAGTACTTC. Residues: CASSYYQGGYEQYF.

The chain couples TRBV7-9 to TRBJ2-2; 12 bases match TRBD2. The CDR3 length is 16 residues. Germline-derived CDR1 and CDR2 are SEHNR and FQNEAQ (reference sequence). Trimming took 3 bases from V and 6 from J; bases not matched to a gene: 5. In nucleotides, the CDR3 is TGTGCCAGCAGCTTGGGACTAGCGGGCCCGGCCGGGGAGCTGTTTTTT. This translates into CASSLGLAGPAGELFF.

The J gene is TRBJ2-2, the V gene TRBV5-4, with 8 nucleotides matching TRBD2. In germline, CDR1 is SGHNT, CDR2 YYREEE (reference sequence). V lost 3 bases and J lost 2; bases outside the gene matches: 3. This CDR3 contains 15 residues. The DNA for the CDR3 is TGTGCCAGCAGCTGGGGACTAGAAAACACCGGGGAGCTGTTTTTT. Protein product: CASSWGLENTGELFF. Full variable domain (outside the CDR3, taken from reference TRBV5-4 and TRBJ2-2): ETGVTQSPTHLIKTRGQQVTLRCSSQSGHNTVSWYQQALGQGPQFIFQYYREEENGRGNFPPRFSGLQFPNYSSELNVNALELDDSALYLCASSWGLENTGELFFGEGSRLTVL.

The chain links TRBV2 to TRBJ1-6; TRBD1 is a possible D gene (5 bases). V was clipped by 0 bases and J by 10 bases, with 10 bases between them. This CDR3 region has 14 residues. From germline, CDR1 is SNHLY and CDR2 FYNNEI. The chain's CDR3 is CASSEAAGRSPLHF. The CDR3 coding sequence is TGTGCCAGCAGTGAAGCGGCAGGGCGATCACCCCTCCACTTT.

To note about this clone: The sample carries other DNA sequences with the same CDR3. The V and J genes are TRBV5-1 and TRBJ2-1; D may match TRBD1 or TRBD2 (5 bases each). Germline V lookup: CDR1 SGHRS, CDR2 YFSETQ. V was clipped by 0 bases and J by 2 bases, with 9 bases between them. CDR3 length: 15 residues. In DNA form, the CDR3 reads TGCGCCAGCAGCTTGGGTGGGGGACCCTACAATGAGCAGTTCTTC. Residues: CASSLGGGPYNEQFF. The variable domain in full, with the rest retrieved from reference TRBV5-1 and TRBJ2-1, is KAGVTQTPRYLIKTRGQQVTLSCSPISGHRSVSWYQQTPGQGLQFLFEYFSETQRNKGNFPGRFSGRQFSNSRSEMNVSTLELGDSALYLCASSLGGGPYNEQFFGPGTRLTVL.

The chain carries TRBV30 and TRBJ2-2; D may be TRBD2 (6 bases). V lost 8 bases and J 8 bases, leaving 21 bases between the germline ends. The germline gives CDR1 GTSNPN, CDR2 SVGIG (reference sequence). The CDR3 is 14 residues long. This CDR3 is CAHNPGTGTGELFF. The CDR3 nucleotides are TGTGCCCACAATCCCGGGACTGGAACAGGGGAGCTGTTTTTT. Looking up the rest from reference TRBV30 and TRBJ2-2 gives the full variable domain: SQTIHQWPATLVQPVGSPLSLECTVEGTSNPNLYWYRQAAGRGLQLLFYSVGIGQISSEVPQNLSASRPQDRQFILSSKKLLLSDSGFYLCAHNPGTGTGELFFGEGSRLTVL.

V is TRBV6-1 and J is TRBJ2-5, with a tentative D call TRBD2 (5 bases). Germline-derived CDR1 and CDR2 are MNHNS and SASEGT. V was shortened by 2 bases and J by 2 bases, with 15 bases between the two germline ends. The CDR3 consists of 16 residues. The CDR3: CASSELGAGGQETQYF. CDR3 sequence (DNA): TGTGCCAGCAGTGAATTGGGCGCGGGCGGGCAAGAGACCCAGTACTTC.